The 19 T cell receptor beta chains presented below share a single source sample, sequenced in a study of cytomegalovirus exposure and HLA in healthy donors. 13 Jbeta primers and 60 Vbeta primers were used for the PCR. Here immunoSEQ multiplex PCR was the method, and the copy in TCRdb shows in-frame clones only, minus some. Recorded here are 100,000 to 150,000 clones; the top ten clones represent approximately 1.6%. The sample was PBMCs. Receptors were obtained from a woman aged 40 to 50 in good health and CMV-seropositive.

V usage is TRBV28 and J usage is TRBJ1-4; D might be TRBD1 (6 bases). The length of the CDR3 is 14 residues. V lost 7 bases, J lost 0 bases, and 9 bases lay in between. The germline V gene has CDR1 MDHEN and CDR2 SYDVKM. CDR3 in DNA: TGTGCCAGCACTGCAGGGGCAACTAATGAAAAACTGTTTTTT. This gives the protein CASTAGATNEKLFF. Drawing the rest from reference TRBV28 and TRBJ1-4, the complete variable domain is DVKVTQSSRYLVKRTGEKVFLECVQDMDHENMFWYRQDPGLGLRLIYFSYDVKMKEKGDIPEGYSVSREKKERFSLILESASTNQTSMYLCASTAGATNEKLFFGSGTQLSVL.

The rearrangement joins TRBV19 to TRBJ2-5; 8 positions agree with TRBD2. Germline V gene sequence: CDR1 LNHDA, CDR2 SQIVND (reference sequence). J was trimmed by 4 bases and V by 3 bases; bases with no gene match: 10. CDR3 length equals 16 residues. The DNA of the CDR3 is TGTGCCAGTAGTATGGGTCCGGGGGGGCGTGGAGAGACCCAGTACTTC. It is translated as CASSMGPGGRGETQYF.

The rearrangement joins TRBV30 to TRBJ2-7, with 9 bases lining up with TRBD1. Looked up from germline, CDR1 is GTSNPN and CDR2 is SVGIG (reference sequence). This CDR3 is built from 15 residues. The junction had 4 bases not matched to a gene; V was cut back by 1 base and J by 0 bases. In DNA form, the CDR3 reads TGTGCCTGGAGTGCCGGACAGGGGAGCTCCTACGAGCAGTACTTC. This encodes CAWSAGQGSSYEQYF. Based on the CDR3 plus reference TRBV30 and TRBJ2-7, the full variable domain is SQTIHQWPATLVQPVGSPLSLECTVEGTSNPNLYWYRQAAGRGLQLLFYSVGIGQISSEVPQNLSASRPQDRQFILSSKKLLLSDSGFYLCAWSAGQGSSYEQYFGPGTRLTVT.

This chain links TRBV5-6 with TRBJ1-5; 9 nucleotides agree with TRBD1. The V gene end was trimmed by 1 base and the J gene end by 11 bases; junction bases not matched to a gene: 13. There are 16 residues in the CDR3. Germline lookup yields CDR1 SGHDT and CDR2 YYEEEE. The CDR3 DNA reads as TGTGCCAGCAGCTTGTATCCCGGACAGGGGACCCCTACCCAGCATTTT. Translating gives CASSLYPGQGTPTQHF.

This chain links TRBV7-2 with TRBJ2-7, with 11 nucleotides matching TRBD2. Germline V gives CDR1 SGHTA, CDR2 FQGNSA. CDR3 length: 16 residues. The junction had 8 bases not matched to a gene; V was cut back by 5 bases and J by 2 bases. CDR3 in amino acids: CASSTNPGLAAYEQYF. The CDR3 DNA follows: TGTGCCAGCAGCACTAATCCGGGACTAGCGGCCTACGAGCAGTACTTC. The full variable domain, in which reference TRBV7-2 and TRBJ2-7 provide the parts outside the CDR3, is GAGVSQSPSNKVTEKGKDVELRCDPISGHTALYWYRQSLGQGLEFLIYFQGNSAPDKSGLPSDRFSAERTGGSVSTLTIQRTQQEDSAVYLCASSTNPGLAAYEQYFGPGTRLTVT.

J is TRBJ2-7 and V is TRBV27; possible D gene TRBD2, 6 bases. Trimming took off 0 bases at V and 3 bases at J, with 12 bases between the two ends. Looked up from germline, CDR1 is MNHEY and CDR2 is SMNVEV (reference sequence). The CDR3 contains 15 residues. Written as DNA, the CDR3 is TGTGCCAGCAGTTTATCTCGGGGGATGGGCTACGAGCAGTACTTC. Protein product: CASSLSRGMGYEQYF.

The chain is built from TRBV7-2 and TRBJ2-7, with a possible D match to TRBD1 (6 bases). The CDR3 sequence is 15 residues long. From germline, CDR1 is SGHTA and CDR2 FQGNSA. Trimming shortened V by 5 bases and J by 0 bases, and 14 bases separated the two germline ends. In DNA, the CDR3 is TGTGCCAGCAGCCCGACAGGTAGGAGCTCCTACGAGCAGTACTTC. It codes for CASSPTGRSSYEQYF.

V and J are TRBV14 and TRBJ2-1; 9 bases are shared with TRBD1. The CDR3 has 14 amino acids. V lost 8 bases to trimming and J lost 3 bases; unmatched junction nucleotides: 5. CDR1 and CDR2 from the germline V gene are SGHDN and FVKESK. CDR3 nucleotide sequence: TGTGCCAGCGGCCGGGACAGGGACTACAATGAGCAGTTCTTC. Amino acid sequence: CASGRDRDYNEQFF.

The rearrangement uses TRBV9 and TRBJ2-1; 9 bases match TRBD2. This CDR3 region has 17 residues. Germline CDR1 reads SGDLS; CDR2 reads YYNGEE. The J segment lost 3 bases and the V segment lost 0 bases, leaving 7 bases of the junction unmatched. The CDR3 DNA is TGTGCCAGCAGCGTAGACCCAGCGGGAGGACTCTACAATGAGCAGTTCTTC. Translation gives CASSVDPAGGLYNEQFF. The variable domain in full, completed from reference TRBV9 and TRBJ2-1, reads DSGVTQTPKHLITATGQRVTLRCSPRSGDLSVYWYQQSLDQGLQFLIQYYNGEERAKGNILERFSAQQFPDLHSELNLSSLELGDSALYFCASSVDPAGGLYNEQFFGPGTRLTVL.

The V gene is TRBV15, the J gene TRBJ1-5, with TRBD1 identical over 7 bases. Germline CDR1 reads LNHNV; CDR2 reads YYDKDF (reference sequence). J gave up 8 bases and V 3 bases, and 13 bases lay outside the gene matches. This CDR3 spans 16 amino acids. DNA of the CDR3: TGTGCCACCAGCAGCGGGCTACAGGGGCCCAGGGAGCCCCAGCATTTT. The encoded protein is CATSSGLQGPREPQHF. The full variable domain, completed using reference TRBV15 and TRBJ1-5, is DAMVIQNPRYQVTQFGKPVTLSCSQTLNHNVMYWYQQKSSQAPKLLFHYYDKDFNNEADTPDNFQSRRPNTSFCFLDIRSPGLGDTAMYLCATSSGLQGPREPQHFGDGTRLSIL.

The chain employs TRBV25-1 and TRBJ2-7; 8 bases agree with TRBD2. This CDR3 region has 14 residues. The V and J ends lost 8 bases and 3 bases, in that order; junction bases with no gene match: 9. Germline CDR1 and CDR2: MGHDK and SYGVNS. For the CDR3, the DNA is TGTGCCAGCGGATCTAGCGGGCGAAACTACGAGCAGTACTTC. It codes for CASGSSGRNYEQYF.

The rearrangement joins TRBV6-5 to TRBJ1-5; D gene uncertain. Germline CDR1 and CDR2: MNHEY and SVGAGI. The CDR3 totals 15 residues. Trimming took 2 bases from V and 4 from J, leaving 12 bases between them. The CDR3 region is CASSYLGARNQPQHF. CDR3 DNA sequence: TGTGCCAGCAGTTACCTGGGCGCGCGTAATCAGCCCCAGCATTTT.

This chain connects TRBV6-1 to TRBJ2-1, with 7 bases aligning to TRBD2. Trimming took 11 bases from V and 8 from J; bases not matched to a gene: 18. The CDR3 spans 15 residues. Germline CDR1 is MNHNS and CDR2 is SASEGT. CDR3 DNA sequence: TGTGCCGGCGAACGGGGTACGGGGAGGGGCGATGAGCAGTTCTTC. Its translation is CAGERGTGRGDEQFF.

The V gene is TRBV7-6, the J gene TRBJ2-1, with 11 bases identical to TRBD2. The CDR3 runs to 19 residues. In germline, CDR1 is SGHVS, CDR2 FNYEAQ. V lost 3 bases to trimming and J lost 6 bases; unmatched junction nucleotides: 16. In nucleotides, the CDR3 is TGTGCCAGCAGCTTCGGGACTAGCGGATACCAGGGGAGAATCAATGAGCAGTTCTTC. Its translation is CASSFGTSGYQGRINEQFF.

The CDR3 here is CASSIDLATEAFF. CDR3 bases: TGTGCCAGTAGTATAGATCTGGCTACTGAAGCTTTCTTT. V and J are TRBV19 and TRBJ1-1; D uncertain. V gave up 0 bases and J gave up 5 bases, with 7 bases separating them. The CDR3 is 13 amino acids. Germline V gene lookup returns CDR1 LNHDA and CDR2 SQIVND (reference sequence). Combining the CDR3 with reference TRBV19 and TRBJ1-1 gives the whole variable domain DGGITQSPKYLFRKEGQNVTLSCEQNLNHDAMYWYRQDPGQGLRLIYYSQIVNDFQKGDIAEGYSVSREKKESFPLTVTSAQKNPTAFYLCASSIDLATEAFFGQGTRLTVV.

V usage is TRBV19 and J usage is TRBJ2-1; 11 nucleotides agree with TRBD2. The ends lost 1 base at V and 6 bases at J; junction bases unmatched: 8. The germline gives CDR1 LNHDA, CDR2 SQIVND (reference sequence). The CDR3 has 17 amino acids. The CDR3 protein is CASSIGLAGGKGNEQFF. The DNA for the CDR3 is TGTGCCAGTAGTATAGGGCTAGCGGGAGGAAAAGGCAATGAGCAGTTCTTC.

V is TRBV2 and J is TRBJ2-3; D unclear. V was cut by 0 bases and J by 4 bases, with 8 bases left in between. Germline CDR1 SNHLY, CDR2 FYNNEI. This CDR3 is built from 14 residues. The DNA for the CDR3 is TGTGCCAGCAGTGAAGCGACAAGCCCAGATACGCAGTATTTT. Its translation is CASSEATSPDTQYF.

The chain carries TRBV5-1 and TRBJ2-3, with 8 bases aligning to TRBD2. V shed 4 bases and J 4 bases; nucleotides not matched to a gene: 5. The CDR3 length is 14 residues. Germline V gene lookup returns CDR1 SGHRS and CDR2 YFSETQ. The CDR3 protein is CASSPGLVADTQYF. In DNA, the CDR3 is TGCGCCAGCAGCCCGGGACTAGTGGCAGATACGCAGTATTTT.

Comment on this clone: One end of the junction is discordant with germline, which a read error may explain. The chain is built from TRBV2 and TRBJ2-7; TRBD1 matches 9 bases. Germline loops: CDR1 SNHLY, CDR2 FYNNEI. The length of the CDR3 is 16 residues. The CDR3 bases are TGTGCCAGCACTGAACAGGGGGCGAGTTCCCTCGGCGAGCAGTACTTC. Its translation is CASTEQGASSLGEQYF.